Listed below are T cell receptor beta chains from one sample, sequenced in a study of blood T cell repertoires in COVID-19. The assay was immunoSEQ multiplex PCR, and TCRdb's table has in-frame clones only and misses some. The table records around 320,000 clones, 75% to 90% of them present only once. Sample: peripheral blood. The receptors here all came from a man aged 18 to 35 with active or convalescent COVID-19. Both conserved end residues are part of each CDR3. A D gene is named only where the DNA matches it firmly. Rows give clone size only sometimes, using once, few, many, or a class for an expanded clone.

v_gene,j_gene,d_gene,abundance,len,CDR3aa,CDR3nt
TRBV29-1,TRBJ2-1,NA,NA,15,CSVEDLVSSYNEQFF,TGCAGCGTTGAAGATCTCGTTAGCTCATACAATGAGCAGTTCTTC
TRBV5-4,TRBJ1-1,NA,NA,16,CASSPSQGWMNTEAFF,TGTGCCAGCAGCCCCAGCCAGGGGTGGATGAACACTGAAGCTTTCTTT
TRBV7-6,TRBJ1-1,NA,NA,17,CASSPGQVSNMNTEAFF,TGTGCCAGCAGCCCAGGGCAGGTCAGTAACATGAACACTGAAGCTTTCTTT
TRBV5-1,TRBJ2-3,NA,NA,14,CASSLDTAVDTQYF,TGCGCCAGCAGCTTGGATACAGCGGTAGATACGCAGTATTTT
TRBV4-2,TRBJ2-5,NA,few,14,CASSPAGGVETQYF,TGTGCCAGCAGCCCGGCTGGAGGGGTTGAGACCCAGTACTTC
TRBV5-1,TRBJ2-3,TRBD2,NA,15,CASSAPLALTDTQYF,TGCGCCAGCAGCGCCCCACTAGCGCTCACAGATACGCAGTATTTT
TRBV9,TRBJ1-2,TRBD1,NA,16,CASSPWGQGNIDGYTF,TGTGCCAGCAGCCCTTGGGGACAGGGGAATATTGATGGCTACACCTTC
TRBV7-9,TRBJ2-7,TRBD1,NA,14,CASSFGQGLDEQYF,TGTGCCAGCAGCTTCGGACAGGGGCTCGACGAGCAGTACTTC
TRBV5-1,TRBJ1-3,NA,few,15,CASSLFSGAGNTIYF,TGCGCCAGCAGCTTGTTTTCAGGGGCTGGAAACACCATATATTTT
TRBV10-3,TRBJ2-7,NA,NA,9,CAATVEQYF,TGTGCCGCTACAGTAGAGCAGTACTTC
TRBV19,TRBJ2-7,NA,NA,15,CASSIQGGWSYEQYF,TGTGCCAGTAGTATACAGGGCGGATGGTCCTACGAGCAGTACTTC
TRBV5-1,TRBJ2-1,NA,NA,15,CASSLVGGEYNEQFF,TGCGCCAGCAGCTTAGTGGGTGGAGAGTACAATGAGCAGTTCTTC
TRBV5-1,TRBJ1-5,NA,NA,13,CASSFSGVQPQHF,TGCGCCAGCAGCTTTAGCGGTGTCCAGCCCCAGCATTTT
TRBV10-3,TRBJ1-2,NA,once,13,CAIKRDLNYGYTF,TGTGCCATCAAGAGGGATCTTAACTATGGCTACACCTTC
TRBV7-2,TRBJ2-3,TRBD2,many,15,CASSQVTSGPDTQYF,TGTGCCAGCAGCCAGGTGACTAGCGGGCCCGATACGCAGTATTTT
TRBV19,TRBJ2-7,NA,once,14,CASSLRSTSYEQYF,TGTGCCAGTAGTTTGCGGTCGACCTCCTACGAGCAGTACTTC
TRBV7-9,TRBJ2-2,TRBD2,NA,17,CASSARMGGIFTGELFF,TGTGCCAGCAGCGCCCGCATGGGGGGGATCTTCACCGGGGAGCTGTTTTTT
TRBV2,TRBJ1-6,NA,NA,15,CASSEEGTNNSPLHF,TGTGCCAGCAGTGAGGAGGGGACTAATAATTCACCCCTCCACTTT
TRBV11-2,TRBJ2-5,NA,NA,14,CASSLAGPGETQYF,TGTGCCAGCAGCTTAGCGGGCCCGGGGGAGACCCAGTACTTC
TRBV18,TRBJ1-1,NA,NA,13,CASSPAVDTEAFF,TGTGCCAGCTCACCGGCGGTGGACACTGAAGCTTTCTTT
TRBV4-3,TRBJ2-5,TRBD2,NA,16,CASSQDWRGGQETQYF,TGCGCCAGCAGCCAAGATTGGCGGGGGGGCCAAGAGACCCAGTACTTC
TRBV18,TRBJ1-4,TRBD1,NA,17,CASSPPGQGFLDEKLFF,TGTGCCAGCTCACCACCCGGACAGGGGTTTTTGGATGAAAAACTGTTTTTT
TRBV2,TRBJ1-1,NA,NA,13,CASSEQGLTEAFF,TGTGCCAGCAGTGAACAGGGACTCACTGAAGCTTTCTTT
TRBV5-1,TRBJ1-2,NA,NA,15,CASSLSPLGGYGYTF,TGCGCCAGCAGCTTGTCTCCCTTAGGAGGTTATGGCTACACCTTC
TRBV29-1,TRBJ1-6,NA,NA,14,CSATVGGYNSPLHF,TGCAGCGCTACAGTTGGAGGGTATAATTCACCCCTCCACTTT
TRBV6-6,TRBJ2-2,TRBD2,NA,19,CASSYRGLAEVANTGELFF,TGTGCCAGCAGCTATCGAGGACTAGCGGAAGTCGCGAACACCGGGGAGCTGTTTTTT
TRBV7-9,TRBJ1-1,TRBD1,NA,15,CASSPRQDRVPEAFF,TGTGCCAGCAGCCCCAGACAGGACAGGGTACCTGAAGCTTTCTTT
TRBV18,TRBJ2-7,NA,NA,14,CASSPPAGSYEQYF,TGTGCCAGCTCACCACCAGCCGGTTCCTACGAGCAGTACTTC
TRBV7-9,TRBJ1-1,NA,NA,14,CASSLASVITEAFF,TGTGCCAGCAGCTTAGCTAGCGTTATAACTGAAGCTTTCTTT
TRBV11-2,TRBJ1-4,NA,NA,13,CASSSTDGEKLFF,TGTGCCAGCAGCTCGACAGATGGCGAAAAACTGTTTTTT
TRBV7-8,TRBJ1-4,TRBD1,NA,17,CASSPRDRGRTNEKLFF,TGTGCCAGCAGCCCCCGGGACAGGGGAAGAACTAATGAAAAACTGTTTTTT
TRBV9,TRBJ1-4,TRBD1,NA,15,CASSTGQGTGEKLFF,TGTGCCAGCAGCACGGGACAGGGGACGGGAGAAAAACTGTTTTTT
TRBV7-9,TRBJ2-6,TRBD1,NA,17,CASSSTRGLRPSNVLTF,TGTGCCAGCAGCTCCACTAGGGGGCTAAGGCCGTCTAACGTCCTGACTTTC
TRBV28,TRBJ1-5,NA,NA,12,CASSFSNQPQHF,TGTGCCAGCAGTTTCTCGAATCAGCCCCAGCATTTT
TRBV13,TRBJ1-6,TRBD1,NA,17,CASSLGLTLTGGSPLHF,TGTGCCAGCAGCTTAGGCCTAACCTTGACAGGGGGGTCACCCCTCCACTTT
TRBV2,TRBJ2-3,NA,NA,12,CASSGVPDTQYF,TGTGCCAGCTCCGGGGTCCCAGATACGCAGTATTTT
TRBV7-9,TRBJ2-7,NA,NA,12,CASRRSIYEQYF,TGTGCCAGCAGACGGAGTATTTACGAGCAGTACTTC
TRBV3-1/TRBV3-2,TRBJ1-6,TRBD1,NA,17,CASSQRQGSSYNSPLHF,TGTGCCAGCAGCCAAAGACAGGGCAGCTCCTATAATTCACCCCTCCACTTT